The 32 T cell receptor beta chains listed next were all sequenced from one sample in a study of response to subunit inactivated influenza vaccine. TCRdb fed the RT-PCR reads into MiXCR, producing one record per CDR3 protein. This table has 450,000 to 700,000 distinct CDR3 sequences, 14% appearing once. This specimen was PBMCs from blood, taken less than 13 days after vaccination. Source of these receptors: a man aged 45 to 65 who received an inactivated influenza vaccine.

This clonotype was seen more than once but under ten times. The rearrangement links TRBV7-6 to TRBJ1-1; TRBD1 aligns across 9 bases. The CDR3 has 17 residues. V lost 5 bases and J lost 3; bases outside the gene matches: 13. CDR1 and CDR2 from the germline V gene are SGHVS and FNYEAQ. In nucleotides, the CDR3 is TGTGCCAGCAGCCCCGGGACAGGGCTTTTTCTTGACACTGAAGCTTTCTTT. Its protein is CASSPGTGLFLDTEAFF. The variable domain in full, with the rest retrieved from reference TRBV7-6 and TRBJ1-1, is GAGVSQSPRYKVTKRGQDVALRCDPISGHVSLYWYRQALGQGPEFLTYFNYEAQQDKSGLPNDRFSAERPEGSISTLTIQRTEQRDSAMYRCASSPGTGLFLDTEAFFGQGTRLTVV.

This clonotype has more than one count but fewer than ten. CDR3 bases: TGTGCCAGCAGCACTAGGGCGGGGACAGGGCCCTTATCCGGGGAGCTGTTTTTT. This encodes CASSTRAGTGPLSGELFF. The V and J genes are TRBV11-1 and TRBJ2-2; 9 nucleotides match TRBD1. The junction had 16 bases not matched to a gene; V was cut back by 5 bases and J by 6 bases. Looked up from germline, CDR1 is SGHAT and CDR2 is FQDESV (reference sequence). CDR3 length equals 18 residues.

This clonotype was found a few times. V gene TRBV5-7 combines with J gene TRBJ2-6; D is unclear. TRBV5-7 carries the ORF label, with uncertain function. The CDR3 has 17 amino acids. Trimming stripped 6 bases from V and 0 bases from J, with 16 bases between. CDR3 protein: CASTLPTDSSGANVLTF. The CDR3 nucleotides are TGTGCCAGCACCCTACCTACAGATAGCTCTGGGGCCAACGTCCTGACTTTC.

This clonotype was detected ten times or more. V is TRBV20-1 and J is TRBJ2-1; 7 bases map to TRBD2. This CDR3 comprises 14 residues. V lost 5 bases, J lost 0 bases, and 4 bases stayed unmatched. The V gene's germline CDR1 is DFQATT and CDR2 SNEGSKA (reference sequence). CDR3 loop: CSASSGSSYNEQFF. The CDR3 coding sequence is TGCAGTGCTTCTAGCGGAAGCTCCTACAATGAGCAGTTCTTC.

This chain uses TRBV20-1 with TRBJ1-2; the match to TRBD1 covers 7 bases. The CDR3 has 11 residues. Germline V CDR1 and CDR2: DFQATT, SNEGSKA (reference sequence). J lost 6 bases, V lost 6 bases, and 4 bases had no gene match. The CDR3 bases are TGCAGTGCCATGCAGGGGGATGGCTACACCTTC. Amino acid sequence: CSAMQGDGYTF.

In this sample, this clonotype turned up a few times. The chain employs TRBV28 and TRBJ2-1; D might be TRBD2 (5 bases). Trimming cost V 5 bases and J 0 bases, with 11 bases left between them. This CDR3 has 15 residues. Germline loops: CDR1 MDHEN, CDR2 SYDVKM. The CDR3 DNA sequence: TGTGCCAGCAGTCGGACTTTAAGCTCCTACAATGAGCAGTTCTTC. Its protein is CASSRTLSSYNEQFF.

The chain recombines TRBV7-6 with TRBJ2-1; 11 nucleotides agree with TRBD2. V gave up 1 base and J gave up 6 bases; unmatched junction bases: 5. Germline assignment: CDR1 SGHVS and CDR2 FNYEAQ. CDR3 size: 16 residues. Here the CDR3 DNA reads TGTGCCAGCAGCTTAGGTAGCGGGAGGGCCGGCAATGAGCAGTTCTTC. Amino acid sequence: CASSLGSGRAGNEQFF.

This clonotype has at least ten counts. CDR3 in DNA: TGTGCCAGCAGTTACTCGAAGGGGCTTCTAAAGGGTGAGCAGTTCTTC. As protein: CASSYSKGLLKGEQFF. This chain links TRBV6-5 with TRBJ2-1; D perhaps matches TRBD1 (5 bases). The V gene lost 0 bases and the J gene lost 9 bases, with 18 bases spanning the gap. CDR1 and CDR2 (germline): MNHEY, SVGAGI. This CDR3 is 16 amino acids long.

In this sample, this clonotype turned up many times. The rearrangement uses TRBV28 and TRBJ2-2; D could derive from TRBD1 or TRBD2 (5 bases each). The CDR3 is 16 residues long. Per germline, CDR1 MDHEN and CDR2 SYDVKM. Trimming shortened V by 8 bases and J by 4 bases, and 20 bases separated the two germline ends. Here the CDR3 DNA reads TGTGCCAGCCACGGGGCTTACGGGGCAGGCACCGGGGAGCTGTTTTTT. Translation gives CASHGAYGAGTGELFF.

This clonotype showed up just a few times. V and J are TRBV4-3 and TRBJ2-7; 9 nucleotides align to TRBD2. This CDR3 comprises 19 residues. The germline CDR1 and CDR2 sequences are LGHNA and YSLEER. V shed 0 bases and J 4 bases; nucleotides not matched to a gene: 16. The CDR3 sequence: CASSQEGLAGSGSFYEQYF. In DNA form, the CDR3 reads TGCGCCAGCAGCCAAGAGGGGCTCGCTGGTAGCGGGAGTTTTTACGAGCAGTACTTC.

V usage is TRBV29-1 and J usage is TRBJ1-1; D not resolved. V dropped 7 bases and J dropped 1 base, with 13 bases sitting between them. Looked up from germline, CDR1 is SQVTM and CDR2 is ANQGSEA. This CDR3 region has 13 residues. CDR3 in amino acids: CSATTVENTEAFF. The CDR3 bases are TGCAGCGCCACTACGGTAGAGAACACTGAAGCTTTCTTT. The full variable domain, its missing parts supplied by reference TRBV29-1 and TRBJ1-1, is SAVISQKPSRDICQRGTSLTIQCQVDSQVTMMFWYRQQPGQSLTLIATANQGSEATYESGFVIDKFPISRPNLTFSTLTVSNMSPEDSSIYLCSATTVENTEAFFGQGTRLTVV.

V gene TRBV20-1 combines with J gene TRBJ2-2, with 9 bases fitting TRBD2. This CDR3 comprises 17 residues. Per the germline V gene, CDR1 is DFQATT and CDR2 is SNEGSKA (reference sequence). After removal of 0 bases from V and 5 bases from J, the junction contained 10 bases not matched to a gene. The CDR3: CSARDLRASGKTGELFF. Written as DNA, the CDR3 is TGCAGTGCTAGAGATCTCAGGGCTAGCGGGAAGACCGGGGAGCTGTTTTTT.

The chain carries TRBV21-1 and TRBJ1-1; the tabulated D call, TRBD1, remains unverified against the DNA. TRBV21-1 is deemed a pseudogene. The CDR3 spans 14 residues. The CDR3 region has the DNA TGTGCCAAAAAGCCGGGGGGCGCTTACCCTGAAGCTTTCTTT. Translating it yields CAKKPGGAYPEAFF.

The rearrangement uses TRBV10-3 and TRBJ2-1, with unresolved D. CDR3 length: 14 residues. With 10 bases removed from V and 0 bases from J, the gap between germline ends came to 13 bases. Germline assignment: CDR1 ENHRY and CDR2 SYGVKD. DNA for the CDR3: TGTGCCACAATCGGCGGAAGCTCCTACAATGAGCAGTTCTTC. Its translation is CATIGGSSYNEQFF.

There are many counts of this clonotype. V is TRBV3-1 and J is TRBJ2-7; tentatively, D is TRBD1 or TRBD2 (5 bases each). The CDR3 length is 14 residues. The V end lost 5 bases, the J end lost 2 bases, and 13 bases lay between the germline ends. Germline V CDR1 and CDR2: LGHDT, YNNKEL (reference sequence). This CDR3 is CASSTRDGAYEQYF. CDR3 in DNA: TGTGCCAGCAGCACTAGGGACGGCGCCTACGAGCAGTACTTC.

The table lists this clonotype with many counts. The chain couples TRBV12-3 or TRBV12-4 to TRBJ1-2; D perhaps matches TRBD1 (6 bases). The V end was cut by 4 bases, the J end by 6 bases, with 12 bases between. The CDR3 runs to 13 residues. The CDR3 here is CASSSHGGDGYTF. As DNA, the CDR3 is TGTGCCAGCAGTTCACATGGGGGCGATGGCTACACCTTC.

The V and J genes are TRBV9 and TRBJ2-2; possibly TRBD1 or TRBD2 for D (5 bases each). Between the trimmed V and J ends, which lost 3 bases and 9 bases, there was a span of 21 bases. CDR1 is SGDLS, CDR2 YYNGEE, per germline. This CDR3 is 16 amino acids long. CDR3 nucleotide sequence: TGTGCCAGCAGCGGGATCTGGGACGCCCGATCCAGGGAGCTGTTTTTT. It translates to CASSGIWDARSRELFF.

This clonotype was seen a few times. The chain employs TRBV28 and TRBJ2-1; no clear D. Germline-derived CDR1 and CDR2 are MDHEN and SYDVKM. The germline V and J ends were trimmed by 1 base and 14 bases, with 9 bases remaining between them. This CDR3 comprises 11 residues. The CDR3 is CASSLSSREFF. DNA for the CDR3: TGTGCCAGCAGTTTATCTTCCCGAGAGTTCTTC.

Here the CDR3 reads CASSYSRGGRRSYEQYF. CDR3 bases: TGTGCCAGCAGTTACTCGAGAGGCGGGAGACGTTCCTACGAGCAGTACTTC. This chain links TRBV6-5 with TRBJ2-7, with 7 bases identical to TRBD2. Germline CDR1 reads MNHEY; CDR2 reads SVGAGI. Trimming took 0 bases from V and 1 from J; bases not matched to a gene: 9. The length of the CDR3 is 17 residues.

Comments on this clonotype: Just one base apart from a much larger clone, this may be a read error. The rearrangement uses TRBV7-8 and TRBJ2-2; 9 bases map to TRBD1. Germline values: CDR1 SGHVS, CDR2 FQNEAQ. The V and J ends lost 1 base and 6 bases, in that order; junction bases with no gene match: 6. This CDR3 region has 16 residues. CDR3 in DNA: TGTGCCAGCAGCTTAGTTCCGAGACAGGGGGCCGGGGAGCTGTTTTTT. This gives the protein CASSLVPRQGAGELFF.

This clonotype came up a few times. The rearrangement joins TRBV3-1 to TRBJ2-7; D gene ambiguous. The CDR3 has 14 residues. V lost 3 bases and J 3 bases, leaving 12 bases between the germline ends. The V gene's germline CDR1 is LGHDT and CDR2 YNNKEL (reference sequence). In nucleotides, the CDR3 is TGTGCCAGCAGCCACGACGGCAGGAACTACGAGCAGTACTTC. It specifies CASSHDGRNYEQYF.

This clonotype was seen more than once but under ten times. The rearrangement links TRBV11-1 to TRBJ2-3; D call uncertain. The germline V gene has CDR1 SGHAT and CDR2 FQDESV (reference sequence). The CDR3 sequence is 16 residues long. Trimming removed 5 bases from V and 6 bases from J, with 21 bases in between. This CDR3 reads CASSLERIVAPDTQYF. In DNA, the CDR3 is TGTGCCAGCAGCCTGGAGCGAATCGTCGCCCCGGATACGCAGTATTTT.

The chain combines TRBV13 with TRBJ1-1; 9 nucleotides match TRBD1. This CDR3 spans 15 amino acids. Losses at the gene ends were 5 bases for V and 3 bases for J; bases not matched to a gene: 7. Per the germline V gene, CDR1 is PRHDT and CDR2 is FYEKMQ (reference sequence). CDR3 DNA sequence: TGTGCCAGCAGCCCAGGGGGACAGGGAGACACTGAAGCTTTCTTT. It is translated as CASSPGGQGDTEAFF. The whole variable domain, remainder taken from reference TRBV13 and TRBJ1-1, is AAGVIQSPRHLIKEKRETATLKCYPIPRHDTVYWYQQGPGQDPQFLISFYEKMQSDKGSIPDRFSAQQFSDYHSELNMSSLELGDSALYFCASSPGGQGDTEAFFGQGTRLTVV.

This clonotype was counted a single time. The chain couples TRBV5-1 to TRBJ2-5; 7 bases align to TRBD1. The CDR3 covers 16 residues. CDR1 SGHRS and CDR2 YFSETQ come from the germline V gene. The V segment lost 0 bases and the J segment 5 bases; nucleotides outside the gene matches: 10. CDR3 in amino acids: CASSLAMGQSRETQYF. CDR3 in DNA: TGCGCCAGCAGCTTGGCGATGGGACAGAGCCGGGAGACCCAGTACTTC.

The chain has TRBV5-1 and TRBJ2-1, with 8 positions matching TRBD2. Trimming took 4 bases from V and 8 from J; bases not matched to a gene: 14. From germline, CDR1 is SGHRS and CDR2 YFSETQ. CDR3 length equals 16 residues. CDR3 in amino acids: CASSPGGWGTSDEQFF. The CDR3 coding sequence is TGCGCCAGCAGCCCGGGGGGGTGGGGGACCTCGGATGAGCAGTTCTTC.

This clonotype was seen repeatedly, ten times or more. This chain uses TRBV15 with TRBJ2-2, with a weak D call TRBD1 (6 bases). The V gene lost 0 bases and the J gene lost 6 bases, with 11 bases spanning the gap. This CDR3 spans 15 amino acids. From germline, CDR1 is LNHNV and CDR2 YYDKDF (reference sequence). CDR3 nucleotide sequence: TGTGCCACCAGCAGAGATAGGGGGTTGGCCGGGGAGCTGTTTTTT. Protein sequence: CATSRDRGLAGELFF.

This clonotype showed up just a few times. This chain joins TRBV10-3 and TRBJ2-1, with TRBD1 matching 10 bases. Trimming at V came to 9 bases and at J to 5 bases, leaving 1 base not matched to a gene. Germline CDR1 and CDR2: ENHRY and SYGVKD. The CDR3 totals 12 residues. The CDR3 loop is CAIGQGDNEQFF. In DNA form, the CDR3 reads TGTGCCATAGGACAGGGGGACAATGAGCAGTTCTTC.

This chain links TRBV19 with TRBJ2-6, with D possibly TRBD1 on 6 matching bases. This CDR3 spans 14 amino acids. V shed 5 bases and J shed 6 bases, with 11 bases lying between them. CDR1 is LNHDA, CDR2 SQIVND, per germline (reference sequence). CDR3 sequence reads: CASSSRTEANVLTF. DNA of the CDR3: TGTGCCAGTAGTTCAAGGACAGAGGCCAACGTCCTGACTTTC.

The V call is TRBV7-2, the J call TRBJ2-5, with 7 bases lining up with TRBD1. The ends lost 2 bases at V and 7 bases at J; junction bases unmatched: 10. Germline-derived CDR1 and CDR2 are SGHTA and FQGNSA. CDR3 length: 15 residues. Written as DNA, the CDR3 is TGTGCCAGCAGCTTATCTATGACAGGGTCCGGGACCCAGTACTTC. This translates into CASSLSMTGSGTQYF. The full variable domain, rest sourced from reference TRBV7-2 and TRBJ2-5, is GAGVSQSPSNKVTEKGKDVELRCDPISGHTALYWYRQSLGQGLEFLIYFQGNSAPDKSGLPSDRFSAERTGGSVSTLTIQRTQQEDSAVYLCASSLSMTGSGTQYFGPGTRLLVL.

This chain joins TRBV6-2 or TRBV6-3 and TRBJ1-5, with TRBD1 matching 9 bases. This CDR3 comprises 18 residues. Trimming cost V 5 bases and J 7 bases; bases outside gene matches: 18. CDR1 and CDR2 from the germline V gene are MNHEY and SVGEGT. The CDR3 region has the DNA TGTGCCAGCAGTCCTCGCCGGGACAGGGTCTTTGTGGAACAGCCCCAGCATTTT. It encodes CASSPRRDRVFVEQPQHF.

V gene TRBV5-1 combines with J gene TRBJ2-1; TRBD1 or TRBD2 may be the D gene (5 bases each). Trimming shortened V by 4 bases and J by 4 bases, and 15 bases separated the two germline ends. CDR1 SGHRS and CDR2 YFSETQ come from the germline V gene. This CDR3 is 15 amino acids long. The CDR3 DNA is TGCGCCAGCAGCGAGAGTGGGGGAGTTTACAATGAGCAGTTCTTC. It yields the protein CASSESGGVYNEQFF.

This clonotype appeared many times. This sequence joins TRBV7-9 and TRBJ2-7; 8 nucleotides agree with TRBD1. The germline gives CDR1 SEHNR, CDR2 FQNEAQ (reference sequence). The junction had 0 bases not matched to a gene; V was cut back by 6 bases and J by 2 bases. The CDR3 extends over 12 amino acids. The CDR3 protein is CASRQGAYEQYF. CDR3 in DNA: TGTGCCAGCAGACAGGGGGCCTACGAGCAGTACTTC.